The 29 T cell receptor beta chains listed next were all sequenced from one sample in a study of OX40 agonist ivuxolimab in advanced cancers. Data came from immunoSEQ multiplex PCR; TCRdb stores just in-frame clones and leaves some out. The top ten clones hold under 0.95% of a sample with more than 95,000 clones, 85% to 95% of them seen once. Here the sequenced sample was CD4+ or CD8+ T cells sorted from blood, taken in a trial of the OX40 agonist ivuxolimab. Source of these receptors: an adult with an advanced solid tumor such as melanoma, head and neck, liver or kidney cancer.

This clone has only one observation. The CDR3: CASGVYNEKLFF. The CDR3 DNA sequence: TGTGCCAGCGGGGTATATAATGAAAAACTGTTTTTT. The chain is built from TRBV25-1 and TRBJ1-4; D is unclear. CDR3 length: 12 residues. CDR1 is MGHDK, CDR2 SYGVNS, per germline. Trimming pared 8 bases from V and 4 bases from J, leaving 8 bases between.

This clone was recorded once. CDR3 sequence: CASSSLSGSHEQFF. The CDR3 coding sequence is TGTGCCAGTAGTTCCCTCAGCGGGAGCCATGAGCAGTTCTTC. The rearrangement joins TRBV19 to TRBJ2-1; 8 positions agree with TRBD2. CDR3 length: 14 amino acids. The germline V gene encodes CDR1 LNHDA and CDR2 SQIVND (reference sequence). With V trimmed by 5 bases and J by 8 bases, 8 bases remained unmatched.

DNA for the CDR3: TGTGCCAGCAGCGTACCCGGACAGAGCGGCTACACCTTC. It specifies CASSVPGQSGYTF. The rearrangement links TRBV9 to TRBJ1-2, with D perhaps TRBD1 (6 bases). Trimming shortened V by 1 base and J by 8 bases, and 12 bases separated the two germline ends. Germline values: CDR1 SGDLS, CDR2 YYNGEE. This CDR3 is 13 amino acids long.

The chain couples TRBV28 to TRBJ1-2; no definite D call. Germline CDR1 is MDHEN and CDR2 is SYDVKM. V gave up 3 bases and J gave up 5 bases, with 7 bases separating them. The CDR3 sequence is 12 residues long. Here the CDR3 DNA reads TGTGCCAGCAGTTTGAGGGAATATGGCTACACCTTC. Amino acids: CASSLREYGYTF.

The CDR3 spells CASGGSGPGELFF. DNA of the CDR3: TGTGCCAGCGGGGGGTCGGGACCCGGGGAGCTGTTTTTT. The V call is TRBV5-4, the J call TRBJ2-2, with TRBD2 as a possible D gene (6 bases). The CDR3 extends over 13 amino acids. V gave up 7 bases and J gave up 6 bases, with 13 bases separating them. Germline CDR1 and CDR2: SGHNT and YYREEE (reference sequence).

The chain employs TRBV2 and TRBJ1-1, with TRBD1 matching over 8 bases. Germline CDR1 reads SNHLY; CDR2 reads FYNNEI. The CDR3 is 15 amino acids. The V gene end was trimmed by 6 bases and the J gene end by 0 bases; junction bases not matched to a gene: 6. DNA of the CDR3: TGTGCCAGCAGAGCTAGGGACAGGATGAACACTGAAGCTTTCTTT. Translation gives CASRARDRMNTEAFF.

V usage is TRBV18 and J usage is TRBJ2-2, with 9 bases identical to TRBD1. CDR1 and CDR2 from the germline V gene are KGHSH and LQKENI. The CDR3 is 19 residues long. The V gene end was trimmed by 2 bases and the J gene end by 0 bases; junction bases not matched to a gene: 10. As DNA, the CDR3 is TGTGCCAGCTCACCAGAAAGACAGGGGGATTTTTCGAACACCGGGGAGCTGTTTTTT. As protein: CASSPERQGDFSNTGELFF. The full variable domain, in which reference TRBV18 and TRBJ2-2 provide the parts outside the CDR3, is NAGVMQNPRHLVRRRGQEARLRCSPMKGHSHVYWYRQLPEEGLKFMVYLQKENIIDESGMPKERFSAEFPKEGPSILRIQQVVRGDSAAYFCASSPERQGDFSNTGELFFGEGSRLTVL.

This chain joins TRBV6-5 and TRBJ1-1, with D hard to call. There are 14 residues in the CDR3. Per the germline V gene, CDR1 is MNHEY and CDR2 is SVGAGI. The ends were cut back, 7 bases at V and 3 bases at J, with 15 bases in the middle. DNA of the CDR3: TGTGCCAGCAAAGGTCGGGGTTTCGACACTGAAGCTTTCTTT. Translated: CASKGRGFDTEAFF.

This clone has just a few counts. V is TRBV13 and J is TRBJ1-2; 8 bases agree with TRBD1. Looked up from germline, CDR1 is PRHDT and CDR2 is FYEKMQ (reference sequence). The trim removed 3 bases at V and 5 bases at J, leaving 17 bases unmatched. The CDR3 is made up of 18 amino acids. CDR3 nucleotide sequence: TGTGCCAGCAGCTTCTTGGGACAGGCACACCGAAAGGGGTATGGCTACACCTTC. Its translation: CASSFLGQAHRKGYGYTF. The complete variable domain, with remaining parts taken from reference TRBV13 and TRBJ1-2, reads AAGVIQSPRHLIKEKRETATLKCYPIPRHDTVYWYQQGPGQDPQFLISFYEKMQSDKGSIPDRFSAQQFSDYHSELNMSSLELGDSALYFCASSFLGQAHRKGYGYTFGSGTRLTVV.

This sequence joins TRBV29-1 and TRBJ1-2, with TRBD1 matching over 10 bases. Trimming removed 1 base from V and 8 bases from J; junction bases left unmatched: 10. The CDR3 contains 15 residues. CDR1 is SQVTM, CDR2 ANQGSEA, per germline. The CDR3 sequence: CSVEAHSGTGVGYTF. The CDR3 nucleotides read TGCAGCGTTGAAGCGCACTCTGGGACAGGGGTAGGCTACACCTTC.

In this sample, this clone turned up once. The chain has TRBV7-6 and TRBJ2-7; D assignment may be TRBD1 or TRBD2 (5 bases each). V gave up 5 bases and J gave up 2 bases, with 13 bases separating them. This CDR3 is 14 amino acids long. Germline assignment: CDR1 SGHVS and CDR2 FNYEAQ. The CDR3 nucleotides read TGTGCCAGCAGCCAGGGACCCCAAACCTACGAGCAGTACTTC. Protein sequence: CASSQGPQTYEQYF.

This chain connects TRBV19 to TRBJ2-5; TRBD1 matches at 9 bases. Unmatched junction bases numbered 3, after V lost 2 bases and J lost 5 bases. This CDR3 has 14 amino acids. CDR1 is LNHDA and CDR2 is SQIVND in the germline V gene (reference sequence). The DNA of the CDR3 is TGTGCCAGTAGTATATGGACAGGGGTCGAGACCCAGTACTTC. It specifies CASSIWTGVETQYF.

This chain uses TRBV6-5 with TRBJ1-5, with TRBD1 identical over 7 bases. Germline V gives CDR1 MNHEY, CDR2 SVGAGI. V lost 6 bases and J lost 5; bases outside the gene matches: 1. The CDR3 sequence is 12 residues long. The CDR3 nucleotides are TGTGCCAGCAGAACAGGGGATCAGCCCCAGCATTTT. Its protein product is CASRTGDQPQHF.

The J gene is TRBJ2-3, the V gene TRBV5-6; no reliable D call. This CDR3 spans 12 amino acids. Germline V gene sequence: CDR1 SGHDT, CDR2 YYEEEE. V was clipped by 2 bases and J by 6 bases, with 7 bases between them. In DNA, the CDR3 is TGTGCCAGCAGCTTCCCGGGCGATACGCAGTATTTT. Its protein is CASSFPGDTQYF.

The rearrangement uses TRBV5-1 and TRBJ2-5, with 9 bases lining up with TRBD2. V shed 0 bases and J 4 bases; nucleotides not matched to a gene: 1. Germline lookup yields CDR1 SGHRS and CDR2 YFSETQ. The CDR3 contains 14 residues. CDR3 nucleotide sequence: TGCGCCAGCAGCTTGGCGACTAGCGGAGAGACCCAGTACTTC. Amino acids: CASSLATSGETQYF.

The chain joins TRBV30 to TRBJ2-3; D is perhaps TRBD1 (5 bases). The germline V gene has CDR1 GTSNPN and CDR2 SVGIG (reference sequence). The V end was cut by 4 bases, the J end by 3 bases, with 11 bases between. The CDR3 has 13 amino acids. CDR3 in DNA: TGTGCCTGGACAGGGTTAAGGACAGATACGCAGTATTTT. Its protein is CAWTGLRTDTQYF.

This chain connects TRBV6-5 to TRBJ1-1; the match to TRBD1 covers 11 bases. This CDR3 contains 13 residues. V dropped 1 base and J dropped 11; count of bases not matched to a gene: 3. The germline gives CDR1 MNHEY, CDR2 SVGAGI. CDR3 residues: CASSYLDRGQAFF. CDR3 nucleotides: TGTGCCAGCAGTTACTTGGACAGGGGGCAGGCTTTCTTT.

The genes are TRBV6-5 and TRBJ2-7; TRBD1 aligns across 9 bases. This CDR3 is 14 amino acids long. With 2 bases clipped from V and 3 bases from J, the junction kept 2 bases outside the gene matches. Germline V gives CDR1 MNHEY, CDR2 SVGAGI. The DNA for the CDR3 is TGTGCCAGCAGTTACCAGACAGGGGGCTACGAGCAGTACTTC. Translation: CASSYQTGGYEQYF.

The table lists this clone with a few counts. The V call is TRBV5-1, the J call TRBJ1-3; 7 positions match TRBD1. CDR3 size: 17 residues. V lost 0 bases, J lost 0 bases, and 6 bases stayed unmatched. From germline, CDR1 is SGHRS and CDR2 YFSETQ. The chain's CDR3 is CASSLAGTANSGNTIYF. DNA of the CDR3: TGCGCCAGCAGCTTGGCTGGGACAGCGAACTCTGGAAACACCATATATTTT.

This clone was counted between two and nine times. This chain joins TRBV27 and TRBJ2-2; TRBD1 agrees at 7 bases. The V gene's germline CDR1 is MNHEY and CDR2 SMNVEV (reference sequence). V trimming: 7 bases; J trimming: 5 bases; junction bases outside the gene matches: 7. This CDR3 has 14 amino acids. The chain's CDR3 is CASTRDRQTGELFF. The DNA of the CDR3 is TGTGCCAGCACCAGGGACAGACAAACCGGGGAGCTGTTTTTT.

The rearrangement links TRBV19 to TRBJ1-2; 8 positions agree with TRBD1. CDR3 length equals 21 residues. CDR1 and CDR2 (germline): LNHDA, SQIVND (reference sequence). J gave up 0 bases and V 1 base, and 19 bases lay outside the gene matches. DNA of the CDR3: TGTGCCAGTAGTATAGGGCCCTTTATCGTTGACAGGGGAAGAGCTAACTATGGCTACACCTTC. It specifies CASSIGPFIVDRGRANYGYTF.

This chain uses TRBV2 with TRBJ2-2; the D gene is possibly TRBD1 (6 bases). With 4 bases removed from V and 4 bases from J, the gap between germline ends came to 7 bases. Germline V CDR1 and CDR2: SNHLY, FYNNEI. The CDR3 consists of 13 residues. CDR3 protein: CASSAGVTGELFF. CDR3 bases: TGTGCCAGCAGTGCAGGGGTCACCGGGGAGCTGTTTTTT.

This clone was seen only once. In DNA, the CDR3 is TGCGCCAGCAGCCTACAGACTAGCGTGGAGACCCAGTACTTC. Encoded protein: CASSLQTSVETQYF. The V gene is TRBV5-1, the J gene TRBJ2-5; 8 positions agree with TRBD2. Germline-derived CDR1 and CDR2 are SGHRS and YFSETQ. V trimming: 4 bases; J trimming: 5 bases; junction bases outside the gene matches: 7. The CDR3 length is 14 residues.

This clone has only one observation. This sequence joins TRBV10-2 and TRBJ2-1; TRBD2 matches 10 bases. Unmatched junction bases numbered 5, after V lost 1 base and J lost 5 bases. Germline V gene sequence: CDR1 WSHSY, CDR2 SAAADI. CDR3 size: 16 residues. The DNA for the CDR3 is TGCGCCAGCAGTGAGTGGGTTAGCGGGAGGAACAATGAGCAGTTCTTC. Translated: CASSEWVSGRNNEQFF.

The chain is built from TRBV7-9 and TRBJ2-3; D may be TRBD2 (5 bases). Germline assignment: CDR1 SEHNR and CDR2 FQNEAQ (reference sequence). The CDR3 contains 13 residues. V was pared by 6 bases and J by 6 bases, with 13 bases between. Here the CDR3 DNA reads TGTGCCAGCAGGATGTTGACGGGGGATACGCAGTATTTT. Translated, it gives CASRMLTGDTQYF.

The chain carries TRBV4-1 and TRBJ2-3; 12 nucleotides line up with TRBD2. The V gene end was trimmed by 0 bases and the J gene end by 6 bases; junction bases not matched to a gene: 13. Germline V gene data show CDR1 as MGHRA and CDR2 as YSYEKL. CDR3 size: 19 residues. The CDR3 sequence: CASSQELLTSGSGPDTQYF. In nucleotides, the CDR3 is TGCGCCAGCAGCCAAGAGTTACTGACTAGCGGGAGTGGGCCGGATACGCAGTATTTT.

The chain has TRBV6-1 and TRBJ2-3, with 7 positions matching TRBD2. After removal of 2 bases from V and 0 bases from J, the junction contained 2 bases not matched to a gene. Germline assignment: CDR1 MNHNS and CDR2 SASEGT. The CDR3 contains 15 residues. In DNA, the CDR3 is TGTGCCAGCAGTGAAAGACTAGCTAGCACAGATACGCAGTATTTT. Residues: CASSERLASTDTQYF.

This sequence joins TRBV7-6 and TRBJ2-2; 8 nucleotides agree with TRBD1. Germline values: CDR1 SGHVS, CDR2 FNYEAQ. V was pared by 5 bases and J by 1 base, with 6 bases of the junction left unmatched. This CDR3 contains 16 residues. The CDR3 nucleotides are TGTGCCAGCAGCCAGGGGGCAGGGGGGAACACCGGGGAGCTGTTTTTT. Its translation: CASSQGAGGNTGELFF.

Here the CDR3 reads CASSEASSGFDEQFF. In nucleotides, the CDR3 is TGCGCCAGCAGTGAGGCTAGTTCGGGGTTCGATGAGCAGTTCTTC. V usage is TRBV10-1 and J usage is TRBJ2-1; D possibly corresponds to TRBD2 (5 bases). The ends were cut back, 2 bases at V and 8 bases at J, with 16 bases in the middle. CDR1 WNHNN and CDR2 SYGVQD come from the germline V gene (reference sequence). There are 15 residues in the CDR3.